This TCR beta chain was recorded in a study of siplizumab effects on memory and regulatory T cells. General observations from the study: Naive T cells seemed more diverse than memory cells and seemed major alloresponse contributors.

As to this clone: Its target is not known.

The method was immunoSEQ multiplex PCR; TCRdb's version includes in-frame clones alone and lacks a portion of them. The data contain tens of thousands of clones, nearly 98% of them singletons. The CDR3 runs to 16 residues. Germline V gene sequence: CDR1 LNHDA, CDR2 SQIVND (reference sequence). Trimming pared 5 bases from V and 3 bases from J, leaving 16 bases between. This chain uses TRBV19 with TRBJ1-4; maybe TRBD1 (6 bases). The sequenced material came from naive CD8+ T cells sorted from blood. This clonotype was obtained from a human donor in good health. DNA for the CDR3: TGTGCCAGTAGTTGGGGGGCTCGTTCAGCTAATGAAAAACTGTTTTTT. As protein: CASSWGARSANEKLFF.